Shown below are 14 T cell receptor beta chains from a single sample sequenced in a study of identical twins. TCRdb reprocessed the 5' RACE reads via MiXCR and lists one record per CDR3 protein. The table records roughly 690,000 distinct CDR3 sequences, 5.5% to 6.5% of them present only once. Input material: naive T cells sorted from blood. These receptor sequences come from a young man in good health.

This clonotype was observed a handful of times. The chain employs TRBV27 and TRBJ2-7; D remains ambiguous. V lost 3 bases, J lost 2 bases, and 11 bases lay in between. The CDR3 has 14 residues. The germline gives CDR1 MNHEY, CDR2 SMNVEV (reference sequence). Here the CDR3 reads CASSFKFGPYEQYF. CDR3 DNA sequence: TGTGCCAGCAGTTTTAAGTTTGGGCCCTACGAGCAGTACTTC.

This clonotype was seen only a few times. The V gene is TRBV12-3 or TRBV12-4, the J gene TRBJ2-3; 9 bases align to TRBD2. J gave up 5 bases and V 1 base, and 10 bases lay outside the gene matches. The length of the CDR3 is 17 residues. This CDR3 is CASSLGGLREGRDTQYF. CDR3 sequence (DNA): TGTGCCAGCAGTTTAGGGGGTCTGCGGGAGGGCCGAGATACGCAGTATTTT.

This chain links TRBV15 with TRBJ2-7; the D gene is possibly TRBD2 (5 bases). CDR1 and CDR2 (germline): LNHNV, YYDKDF (reference sequence). V lost 1 base to trimming and J lost 7 bases, with 14 bases between them. CDR3 length: 14 amino acids. The CDR3 DNA sequence: TGTGCCACCAGCAGAGCGGCGTCTACGGGGGAGCAGTACTTC. Protein product: CATSRAASTGEQYF.

Many counts were recorded for this clonotype. The CDR3 reads CSVDRSGQGYNEQFF. DNA for the CDR3: TGCAGCGTTGACAGATCGGGACAGGGTTACAATGAGCAGTTCTTC. The V gene is TRBV29-1, the J gene TRBJ2-1; 9 nucleotides match TRBD1. The CDR3 sequence is 15 residues long. With V trimmed by 3 bases and J by 4 bases, 7 bases remained unmatched. CDR1 SQVTM and CDR2 ANQGSEA come from the germline V gene.

This clonotype was counted a few times. This sequence joins TRBV28 and TRBJ1-5; D call uncertain. The CDR3 extends over 15 amino acids. V dropped 6 bases and J dropped 1 base, with 13 bases sitting between them. The germline V gene encodes CDR1 MDHEN and CDR2 SYDVKM. The CDR3 protein is CASSSLVSSNQPQHF. As DNA, the CDR3 is TGTGCCAGCAGCTCCTTAGTCTCCAGCAATCAGCCCCAGCATTTT.

This clonotype was detected a few times. The rearrangement links TRBV4-1 to TRBJ2-1; 10 nucleotides match TRBD2. The CDR3 has 17 residues. V trimming: 8 bases; J trimming: 5 bases; junction bases outside the gene matches: 15. Per germline, CDR1 MGHRA and CDR2 YSYEKL. CDR3 residues: CASSRGPQAGGNNEQFF. In DNA, the CDR3 is TGCGCCAGCTCCCGAGGCCCCCAAGCGGGAGGGAACAATGAGCAGTTCTTC.

This clonotype has a count of ten or more. CDR3 bases: TGTGCCAGCAGCGTAGGAACAGCCAAAAATGAGCAGTTCTTC. Translated, it gives CASSVGTAKNEQFF. The chain is built from TRBV9 and TRBJ2-1; D unresolved. Trimming shortened V by 0 bases and J by 7 bases, and 11 bases separated the two germline ends. CDR1 and CDR2 from the germline V gene are SGDLS and YYNGEE. The length of the CDR3 is 14 residues.

This clonotype was counted ten times or more. The gene calls are TRBV7-2 and TRBJ2-5; D perhaps matches TRBD2 (6 bases). Germline assignment: CDR1 SGHTA and CDR2 FQGNSA. The CDR3 contains 14 residues. Trimming stripped 3 bases from V and 2 bases from J, with 10 bases between. CDR3 in DNA: TGTGCCAGCAGCTTTCAGGAGGGGCAAGAGACCCAGTACTTC. It encodes CASSFQEGQETQYF.

This clonotype occurred a few times. V is TRBV18 and J is TRBJ1-2, with a weak D call TRBD1 (5 bases). This CDR3 is built from 13 residues. Germline V CDR1 and CDR2: KGHSH, LQKENI. The germline V and J ends were trimmed by 3 bases and 4 bases, with 9 bases remaining between them. The CDR3 spells CASSPGGFYGYTF. The CDR3 DNA reads TGTGCCAGCTCACCGGGGGGTTTCTATGGCTACACCTTC. Full variable domain (rest looked up from reference TRBV18 and TRBJ1-2): NAGVMQNPRHLVRRRGQEARLRCSPMKGHSHVYWYRQLPEEGLKFMVYLQKENIIDESGMPKERFSAEFPKEGPSILRIQQVVRGDSAAYFCASSPGGFYGYTFGSGTRLTVV.

This clonotype has at least ten counts. The rearrangement uses TRBV5-1 and TRBJ2-1; D gene unclear. CDR1 SGHRS and CDR2 YFSETQ come from the germline V gene. The CDR3 runs 12 residues. V lost 0 bases and J lost 9, with 7 bases in between. CDR3 sequence: CASSLVTGEQFF. Written as DNA, the CDR3 is TGCGCCAGCAGCTTGGTTACCGGTGAGCAGTTCTTC.

This clonotype was seen ten or more times. The chain combines TRBV6-2 or TRBV6-3 with TRBJ1-5; a weak D match, TRBD1 (6 bases). The CDR3 spans 14 residues. Germline values: CDR1 MNHEY, CDR2 SVGEGT. V was cut by 6 bases and J by 6 bases, with 15 bases left in between. DNA for the CDR3: TGTGCCAGCAGACCCAGGGGTGGAAGTCAGCCCCAGCATTTT. Protein: CASRPRGGSQPQHF.

In its sample, this clonotype was seen many times. V and J are TRBV20-1 and TRBJ2-1, with 13 bases fitting TRBD2. This CDR3 contains 14 residues. Germline lookup yields CDR1 DFQATT and CDR2 SNEGSKA (reference sequence). V lost 6 bases, J lost 5 bases, and 4 bases stayed unmatched. The CDR3 nucleotides read TGCAGTGCCACTAGCGGGAGGGCCAACAATGAGCAGTTCTTC. This gives the protein CSATSGRANNEQFF.

V gene TRBV12-3 or TRBV12-4 combines with J gene TRBJ2-1; 8 positions agree with TRBD1. V dropped 1 base and J dropped 1; count of bases not matched to a gene: 3. This CDR3 contains 16 residues. In DNA form, the CDR3 reads TGTGCCAGCAGTTTAGGGCAGGGGGCTTCCTACAATGAGCAGTTCTTC. Its translation is CASSLGQGASYNEQFF.

The J gene is TRBJ2-1, the V gene TRBV5-1, with D possibly matching TRBD1 (5 bases). CDR1 SGHRS and CDR2 YFSETQ come from the germline V gene. V was cut by 5 bases and J by 2 bases, with 17 bases left in between. The CDR3 length is 16 residues. In DNA, the CDR3 is TGCGCCAGCAGGGGGTCGCCGCAGGGCACCTACAATGAGCAGTTCTTC. This translates into CASRGSPQGTYNEQFF.